This TCR delta chain was sequenced in a study of gamma delta lymphoproliferative disorders and STAT genes. Study-wide background: For the delta chain, EuroClonality-NGS standard procedure was applied.

This clone rates as large (0.1 to 1%). The antigen is not known. The same CDR3 arises from other DNA sequences in this sample as well. Per germline, CDR1 GEAIGNYY and CDR2 EKD. The CDR3 sequence is 14 residues long. Between the trimmed V and J ends, which lost 3 bases and 0 bases, there was a span of 10 bases. The receptor sequences were amplified from genomic DNA of peripheral blood mononuclear cells. TCRdb reprocessed the multiplex PCR reads using CATT. Here the sample spans roughly 3,000 delta-chain clones, 1.1% being singletons. Findings of the study overall: Public or private status of leukemic clones needs confirmation.

Sequenced: blood. This TCR derives from a human donor in good health. The chain joins TRDV2 to TRDJ1; a weak D match, TRDD3 (5 bases). The CDR3 loop is CACDPIRHTDKLIF. CDR3 DNA sequence: TGTGCCTGTGACCCCATACGACACACCGATAAACTCATCTTT.